This paragraph reports one T cell receptor (beta chain). This entry belongs to a study of blood T cell repertoires in COVID-19. The CDR3 extends over 15 amino acids. The germline V and J ends were trimmed by 2 bases and 0 bases, with 8 bases remaining between them. In germline, CDR1 is MNHEY, CDR2 SMNVEV (reference sequence). Original data processing: The authors estimated nucleated cell counts from reference gene primer amplification. Sequencing was performed with immunoSEQ multiplex PCR; in TCRdb, only in-frame clones are kept and a portion is missing. The V and J calls and clone size are taken from that table; D and trimming were inferred from the DNA. The table includes roughly 56,000 clones, approximately 86% detected once.

The receptor was derived from a human donor in a cohort sampled during active COVID-19. Sequencing input: peripheral blood. The rearrangement uses TRBV27 and TRBJ2-1, with D possibly matching TRBD1 (5 bases). This CDR3 is CASSLTRASYNEQFF. DNA of the CDR3: TGTGCCAGCAGTTTAACCAGGGCCTCCTACAATGAGCAGTTCTTC.